This T cell receptor beta chain was obtained from a study of control samples from healthy donors and cancer patients (dated by TCRdb to 2018 to 2020). The germline V gene (reference sequence) specifies MNHEY as CDR1 and SMNVEV as CDR2. The CDR3 holds 15 amino acids from the cysteine to the phenylalanine. The only DNA kept is the CDR3, 45 bases in frame from the first base. At the junction V is shortened by 5 bases and J by 3 bases, with 16 bases in between. In regard to this clone: The antigen it recognizes is unknown. Per-base qualities were not stored, and no clone one base away is much larger.

The library relied on the immunoSEQ multiplex PCR assay. What TCRdb holds here is the immuneACCESS table cut down to in-frame rearrangements. Part of the clones is not present; checked against another copy, under half of the missing clones reflect an unresolved V gene, and the others are unexplained. The sample yields about 82,000 clones; approximately 89% were counted once. The ten largest clones capture roughly 6.9% of the sample. The chain was built from TRBV27 and TRBJ1-2; possibly the D gene is TRBD1, per 5 matching bases. Sequencing input: blood. The source of this sequence is a man aged 50-60 years in good health. The nucleotide sequence is TGTGCCAGCAGTCTGGACACGGCAGGATACTATGGCTACACCTTC. The resulting protein is CASSLDTAGYYGYTF.